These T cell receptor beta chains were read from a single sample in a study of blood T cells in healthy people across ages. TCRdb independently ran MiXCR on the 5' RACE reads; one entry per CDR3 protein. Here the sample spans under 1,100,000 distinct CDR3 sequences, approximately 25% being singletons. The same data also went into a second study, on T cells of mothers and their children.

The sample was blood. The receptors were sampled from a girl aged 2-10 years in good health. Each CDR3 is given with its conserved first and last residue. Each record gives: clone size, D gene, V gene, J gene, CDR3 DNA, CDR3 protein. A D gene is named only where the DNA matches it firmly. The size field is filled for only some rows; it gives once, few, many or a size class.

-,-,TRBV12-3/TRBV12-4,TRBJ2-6,TGTGCCAGCAGTTTGGACAGTGCCAACTCTGGGGCCAACGTCCTGACTTTC,CASSLDSANSGANVLTF
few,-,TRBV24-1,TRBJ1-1,TGTGCCACCAGTGATTCAACGGGGGCTACTGAAGCTTTCTTT,CATSDSTGATEAFF
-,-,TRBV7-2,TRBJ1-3,TGTGCCAGCAGCTCCGCTTTCGGACAGGGAAACACCATATATTTT,CASSSAFGQGNTIYF
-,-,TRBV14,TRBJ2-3,TGTGCCAGCAGCCAAGATAGGAGACAGGAGGCGTATTTT,CASSQDRRQEAYF
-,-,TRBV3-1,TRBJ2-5,TGTGCCAGCAGCCAAGAAATGGGGACCCAAGAGACCCAGTACTTC,CASSQEMGTQETQYF
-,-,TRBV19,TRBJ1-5,TGTGCCAGTAGTATCAGTTACCCACAGCCCCAGCATTTT,CASSISYPQPQHF
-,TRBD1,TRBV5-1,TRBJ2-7,TGCGCCAGCAGCTTGGGACAGGGGGCGCGGTCCTACGAGCAGTACTTC,CASSLGQGARSYEQYF
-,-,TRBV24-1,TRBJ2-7,TGTGCCACCAGTGAGGTAAACTCCTACGAGCAGTACTTC,CATSEVNSYEQYF
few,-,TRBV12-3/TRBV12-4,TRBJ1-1,TGTGCCAGCAGTTTAGGAGGGGCCGGTGAAGCTTTCTTT,CASSLGGAGEAFF
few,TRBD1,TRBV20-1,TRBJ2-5,TGCAGTGCTCTTGACAGGGGAGGAGGAGAGACCCAGTACTTC,CSALDRGGGETQYF
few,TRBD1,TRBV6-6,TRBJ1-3,TGTGCCAGCAGCCGCTGGACAGGCGGAAACACCATATATTTT,CASSRWTGGNTIYF
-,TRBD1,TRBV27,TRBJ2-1,TGTGCCAGCAGTTTACCAAGGACAGGTGAGCAGTTCTTC,CASSLPRTGEQFF
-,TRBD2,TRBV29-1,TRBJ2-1,TGCAGCGGGGGACTAGCGGGACTTTACAATGAGCAGTTCTTC,CSGGLAGLYNEQFF
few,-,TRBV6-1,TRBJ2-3,TGTGCCAGCAGTGAACCTTACTTCGGTACGCAGTATTTT,CASSEPYFGTQYF
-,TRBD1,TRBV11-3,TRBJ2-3,TGTGCCAGCAGCCCACGGGACAGGGAAATAGATACGCAGTATTTT,CASSPRDREIDTQYF
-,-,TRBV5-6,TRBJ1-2,TGTGCCAGCAGCCCATCCCCTTACAGAGGACTAACTTATGGCTACACCTTC,CASSPSPYRGLTYGYTF
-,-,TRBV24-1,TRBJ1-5,TGTGCCACCAGTGATTTGGCGAGCGGTCAGCCCCAGCATTTT,CATSDLASGQPQHF
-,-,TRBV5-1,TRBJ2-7,TGCGCCAGCAGCTTGGAAGAGGGGGACTACGAGCAGTACTTC,CASSLEEGDYEQYF
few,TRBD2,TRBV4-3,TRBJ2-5,TGCGCCAGCAGCCTAGGACTAGCGGGGGGTTTCCAAGAGACCCAGTACTTC,CASSLGLAGGFQETQYF
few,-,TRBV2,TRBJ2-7,TGTGCCAGCAGTGGGGGGGGACAGAACTCCTACGAGCAGTACTTC,CASSGGGQNSYEQYF
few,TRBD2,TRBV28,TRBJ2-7,TGTGCCAGCGAGGCGGGAGGGTCCTACGAGCAGTACTTC,CASEAGGSYEQYF
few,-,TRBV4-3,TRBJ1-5,TGCGCCAGCAGCCAATCGGCCGATCAGCCCCAGCATTTT,CASSQSADQPQHF
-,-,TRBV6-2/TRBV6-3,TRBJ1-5,TGTGCCAGCAGTTACTCGAAGGGGTCAGGCAATCAGCCCCAGCATTTT,CASSYSKGSGNQPQHF